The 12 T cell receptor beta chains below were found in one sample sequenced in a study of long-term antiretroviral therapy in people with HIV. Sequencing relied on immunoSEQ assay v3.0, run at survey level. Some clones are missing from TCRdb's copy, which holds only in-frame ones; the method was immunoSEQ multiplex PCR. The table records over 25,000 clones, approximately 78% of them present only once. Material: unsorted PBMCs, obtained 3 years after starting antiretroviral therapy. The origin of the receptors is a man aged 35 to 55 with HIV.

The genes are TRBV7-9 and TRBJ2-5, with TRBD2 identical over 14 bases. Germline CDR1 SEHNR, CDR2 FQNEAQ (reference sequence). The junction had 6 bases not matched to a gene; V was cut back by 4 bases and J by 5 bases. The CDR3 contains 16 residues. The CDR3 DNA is TGTGCCAGCAGCTACAGACTAGCGGGGGGGCAGGAGACCCAGTACTTC. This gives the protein CASSYRLAGGQETQYF.

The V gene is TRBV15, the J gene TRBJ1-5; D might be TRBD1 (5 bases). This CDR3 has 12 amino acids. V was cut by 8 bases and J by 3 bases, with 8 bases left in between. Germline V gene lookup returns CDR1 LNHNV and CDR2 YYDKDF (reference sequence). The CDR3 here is CATGTDNQPQHF. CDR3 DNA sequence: TGTGCCACCGGGACGGACAATCAGCCCCAGCATTTT. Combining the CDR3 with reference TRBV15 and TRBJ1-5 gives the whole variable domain DAMVIQNPRYQVTQFGKPVTLSCSQTLNHNVMYWYQQKSSQAPKLLFHYYDKDFNNEADTPDNFQSRRPNTSFCFLDIRSPGLGDTAMYLCATGTDNQPQHFGDGTRLSIL.

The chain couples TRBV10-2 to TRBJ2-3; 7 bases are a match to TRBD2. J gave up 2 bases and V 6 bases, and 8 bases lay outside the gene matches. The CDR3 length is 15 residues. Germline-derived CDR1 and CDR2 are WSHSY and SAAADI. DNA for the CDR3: TGCGCCAGCAGGGGGGGACTAAGCTACACAGATACGCAGTATTTT. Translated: CASRGGLSYTDTQYF.

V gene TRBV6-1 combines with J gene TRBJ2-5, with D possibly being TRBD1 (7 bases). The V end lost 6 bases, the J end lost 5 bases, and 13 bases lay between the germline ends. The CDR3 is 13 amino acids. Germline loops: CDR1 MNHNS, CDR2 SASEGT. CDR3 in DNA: TGTGCCAGCAGGCCAGGGGGGTGGGAGACCCAGTACTTC. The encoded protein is CASRPGGWETQYF.

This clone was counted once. The CDR3 region is CISQGSNRNIQYF. The CDR3 nucleotides are TGTATCTCCCAGGGAAGTAATAGGAACATTCAGTACTTC. The chain joins TRBV27 to TRBJ2-4, with a weak D call TRBD1 (5 bases). This CDR3 comprises 13 residues. The germline V gene has CDR1 MNHEY and CDR2 SMNVEV (reference sequence).

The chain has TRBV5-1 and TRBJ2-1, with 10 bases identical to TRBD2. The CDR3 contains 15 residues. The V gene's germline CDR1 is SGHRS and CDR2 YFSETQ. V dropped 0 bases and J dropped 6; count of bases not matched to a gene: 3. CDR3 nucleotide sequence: TGCGCCAGCAGCTTGGAAGTAGCGGGGGGCAATGAGCAGTTCTTC. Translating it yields CASSLEVAGGNEQFF.

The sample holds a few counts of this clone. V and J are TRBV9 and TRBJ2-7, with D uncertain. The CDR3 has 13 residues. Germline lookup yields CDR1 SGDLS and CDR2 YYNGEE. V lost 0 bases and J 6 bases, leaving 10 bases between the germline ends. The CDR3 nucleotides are TGTGCCAGCAGCGTAGCTACGGGTGGCGAGCAGTACTTC. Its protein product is CASSVATGGEQYF.

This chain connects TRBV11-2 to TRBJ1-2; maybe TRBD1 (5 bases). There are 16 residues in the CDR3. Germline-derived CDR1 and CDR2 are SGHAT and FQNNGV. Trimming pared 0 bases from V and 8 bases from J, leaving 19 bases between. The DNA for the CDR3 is TGTGCCAGCAGCTTAGAGTTGGGGGGAGGATCGGTCGGCTACACCTTC. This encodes CASSLELGGGSVGYTF.

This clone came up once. The CDR3 DNA is TGCAGCGTTGGGTTGGTCCCAGATACGCAGTATTTT. Encoded protein: CSVGLVPDTQYF. The V gene is TRBV29-1, the J gene TRBJ2-3; no clear D. Deletions cut 4 bases from V and 4 bases from J, with 9 bases between. Germline V gene lookup returns CDR1 SQVTM and CDR2 ANQGSEA. The CDR3 consists of 12 residues.

CDR3 region: CASSLPLTSYEQYF. The CDR3 DNA reads TGTGCCAGCAGCCTACCCTTAACTTCCTACGAGCAGTACTTC. The V and J genes are TRBV7-2 and TRBJ2-7, with D unresolved. This CDR3 spans 14 amino acids. V lost 5 bases and J lost 1, with 12 bases in between. Germline CDR1 is SGHTA and CDR2 is FQGNSA.

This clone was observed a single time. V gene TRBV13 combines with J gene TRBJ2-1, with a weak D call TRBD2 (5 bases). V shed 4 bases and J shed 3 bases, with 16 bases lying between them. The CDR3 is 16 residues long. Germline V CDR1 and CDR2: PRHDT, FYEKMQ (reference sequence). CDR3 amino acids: CASSSTGRRVYNEQFF. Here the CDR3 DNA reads TGTGCCAGCAGCTCGACGGGGAGAAGGGTCTACAATGAGCAGTTCTTC.

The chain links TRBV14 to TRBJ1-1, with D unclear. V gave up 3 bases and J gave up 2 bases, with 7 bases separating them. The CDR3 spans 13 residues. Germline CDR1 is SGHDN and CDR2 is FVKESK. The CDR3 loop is CASSQSLNTEAFF. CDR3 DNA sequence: TGTGCCAGCAGCCAGAGTCTTAACACTGAAGCTTTCTTT. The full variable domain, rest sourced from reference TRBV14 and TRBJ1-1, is EAGVTQFPSHSVIEKGQTVTLRCDPISGHDNLYWYRRVMGKEIKFLLHFVKESKQDESGMPNNRFLAERTGGTYSTLKVQPAELEDSGVYFCASSQSLNTEAFFGQGTRLTVV.